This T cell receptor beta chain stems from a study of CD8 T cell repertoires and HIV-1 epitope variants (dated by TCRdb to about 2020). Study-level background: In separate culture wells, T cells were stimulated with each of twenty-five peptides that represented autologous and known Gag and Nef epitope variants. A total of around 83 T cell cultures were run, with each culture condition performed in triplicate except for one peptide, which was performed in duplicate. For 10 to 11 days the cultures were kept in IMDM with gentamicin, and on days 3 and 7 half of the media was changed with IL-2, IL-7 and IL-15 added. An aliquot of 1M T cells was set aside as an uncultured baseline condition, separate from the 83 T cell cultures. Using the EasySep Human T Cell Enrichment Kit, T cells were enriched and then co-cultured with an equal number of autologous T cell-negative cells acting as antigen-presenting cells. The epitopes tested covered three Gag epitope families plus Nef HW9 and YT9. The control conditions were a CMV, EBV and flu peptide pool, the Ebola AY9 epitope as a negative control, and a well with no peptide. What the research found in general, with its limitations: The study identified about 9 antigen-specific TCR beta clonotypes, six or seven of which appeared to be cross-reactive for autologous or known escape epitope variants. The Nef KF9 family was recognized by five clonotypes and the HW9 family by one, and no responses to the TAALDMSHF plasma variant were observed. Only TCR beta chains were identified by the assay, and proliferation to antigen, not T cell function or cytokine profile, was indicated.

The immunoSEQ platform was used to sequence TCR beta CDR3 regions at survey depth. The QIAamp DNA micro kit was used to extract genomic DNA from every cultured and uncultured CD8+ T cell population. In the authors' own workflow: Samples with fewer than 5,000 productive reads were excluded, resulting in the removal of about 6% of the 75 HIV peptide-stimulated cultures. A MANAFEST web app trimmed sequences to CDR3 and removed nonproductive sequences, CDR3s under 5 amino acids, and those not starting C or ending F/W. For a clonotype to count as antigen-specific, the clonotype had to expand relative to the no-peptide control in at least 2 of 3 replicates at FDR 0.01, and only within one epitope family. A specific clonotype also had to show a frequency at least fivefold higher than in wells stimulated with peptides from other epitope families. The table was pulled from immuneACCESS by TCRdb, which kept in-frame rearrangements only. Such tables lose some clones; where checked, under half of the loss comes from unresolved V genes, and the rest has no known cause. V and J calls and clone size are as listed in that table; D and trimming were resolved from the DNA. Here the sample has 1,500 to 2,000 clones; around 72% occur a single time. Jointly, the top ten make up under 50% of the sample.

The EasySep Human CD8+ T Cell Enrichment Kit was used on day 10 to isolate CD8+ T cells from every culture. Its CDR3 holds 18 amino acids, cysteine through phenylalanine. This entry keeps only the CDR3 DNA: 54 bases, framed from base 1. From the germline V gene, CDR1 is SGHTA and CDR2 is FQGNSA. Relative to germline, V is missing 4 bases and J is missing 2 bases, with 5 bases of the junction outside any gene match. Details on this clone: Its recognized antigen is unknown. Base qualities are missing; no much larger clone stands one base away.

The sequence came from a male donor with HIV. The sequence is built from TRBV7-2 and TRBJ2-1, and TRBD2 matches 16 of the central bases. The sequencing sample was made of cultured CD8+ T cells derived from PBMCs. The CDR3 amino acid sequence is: CASSSGGTSGRAYNEQFF. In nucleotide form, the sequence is TGTGCCAGCAGCTCTGGGGGGACTAGCGGGAGGGCCTACAATGAGCAGTTCTTC.